These 5 T cell receptor beta chains share one sample of origin, sequenced in a study of T cells expressing NK-cell markers. From the 5' RACE reads, TCRdb lists one entry per CDR3 protein and no DNA. The table for this sample gives under 600,000 distinct CDR3 sequences. Sequencing was performed on blood T cells: a sorted CD56 or NKG2C T cell subset, CD4+ or CD8+ T cells, or bulk PBMC T cells (not recorded which). These receptors were taken from a woman in her forties or fifties in good health.

This chain uses TRBV4-1 with TRBJ1-4. Germline V lookup: CDR1 MGHRA, CDR2 YSYEKL. This CDR3 has 16 residues. The CDR3 sequence is CASSQGGLSTNEKLFF.

V usage is TRBV29-1 and J usage is TRBJ1-5; TCRdb indicates TRBD1, and absent DNA this call remains unverified. The CDR3 length is 11 residues. CDR1 is SQVTM and CDR2 is ANQGSEA in the germline V gene. CDR3 sequence: CSVAGTGEQHF.

This chain uses TRBV6-2 or TRBV6-3 with TRBJ2-3; the TCRdb D gene call, TRBD1, has no DNA to confirm it. Germline CDR1 MNHEY, CDR2 SVGEGT. The CDR3 has 14 amino acids. CDR3 amino acids: CASSITGATDTQYF.

This sequence joins TRBV12-3 or TRBV12-4 and TRBJ2-1; with no DNA, the TCRdb D assignment of TRBD1 cannot be verified. CDR3 length: 15 amino acids. CDR3 protein: CASSFQRTVYNEQFF.

V usage is TRBV10-3 and J usage is TRBJ1-4. The germline V gene has CDR1 ENHRY and CDR2 SYGVKD. The CDR3 covers 15 residues. The CDR3: CAIRGTSSANEKLFF.